This TCR beta chain was documented in a study of blood T cell repertoires in COVID-19. The study drew participants aged roughly 18 to 89 years from approximately 25 US areas. Cohort 3 donors counted as recovered after two negative PCRs, clearance, or resolved symptoms. Sequencing was performed with immunoSEQ multiplex PCR; in TCRdb, only in-frame clones are kept and a portion is missing. Among 390,000 or so clones listed, 80% to 90% were seen once. J gave up 5 bases and V 6 bases, and 11 bases lay outside the gene matches. Germline V lookup: CDR1 MDHEN, CDR2 SYDVKM. The CDR3 sequence is 16 residues long.

V is TRBV28 and J is TRBJ1-5; TRBD1 aligns across 9 bases. The sequence derives from a man younger than 30 who had recovered from COVID-19. Sequenced sample: PBMCs or T cells enriched from blood (not recorded which). This chain's CDR3 is CASSSSGTGKDQPQHF. The CDR3 nucleotides are TGTGCCAGCAGCTCAAGCGGGACAGGGAAAGATCAGCCCCAGCATTTT. The full variable domain, with the rest looked up from reference TRBV28 and TRBJ1-5, is DVKVTQSSRYLVKRTGEKVFLECVQDMDHENMFWYRQDPGLGLRLIYFSYDVKMKEKGDIPEGYSVSREKKERFSLILESASTNQTSMYLCASSSSGTGKDQPQHFGDGTRLSIL.